These 5 T cell receptor beta chains came from one sample sequenced in a study of blood T cells in healthy people across ages (dated by TCRdb to between 2014 and 2017). Library preparation employed 5' RACE. Sequencing relied on an Illumina HiSeq 2500. A second PCR of 7 to 11 cycles was run with a J-beta primer mix and a sample-barcoded 5' primer. The raw public data were reprocessed by TCRdb itself: fastp quality trimming at Q25, MiXCR clonotype calling, in-frame beta chains only. Identical CDR3 proteins give one entry, which carries the most common genes and DNA. This sample is represented by 800,000 or so distinct CDR3 sequences; around 25% of them were singletons. The ten largest account for 3% to 4% of the sample. These data were likewise used in another study, on T cells of mothers and their children.

The sample comprised blood. The receptors shown here come from a boy younger than 18 in good health.

V is TRBV7-2 and J is TRBJ2-1; D may be TRBD2 (6 bases). Germline V gene sequence: CDR1 SGHTA, CDR2 FQGNSA. Trimming removed 3 bases from V and 8 bases from J, with 11 bases in between. CDR3 length: 13 residues. CDR3 in DNA: TGTGCCAGCAGCTTCGTACTAGCATATGAGCAGTTCTTC. It encodes CASSFVLAYEQFF. Supplemented by reference TRBV7-2 and TRBJ2-1, the full variable domain reads GAGVSQSPSNKVTEKGKDVELRCDPISGHTALYWYRQSLGQGLEFLIYFQGNSAPDKSGLPSDRFSAERTGGSVSTLTIQRTQQEDSAVYLCASSFVLAYEQFFGPGTRLTVL.

The chain links TRBV27 to TRBJ2-1; a weak D match, TRBD1 (6 bases). V was cut by 2 bases and J by 2 bases, with 10 bases left in between. Germline loops: CDR1 MNHEY, CDR2 SMNVEV (reference sequence). The CDR3 spans 15 residues. The CDR3 loop is CASSLPGAPYNEQFF. In DNA, the CDR3 is TGTGCCAGCAGTTTACCAGGGGCACCCTACAATGAGCAGTTCTTC.

For the CDR3, the DNA is TGCGCCAGCAGCCAAGGGTGGCGCATACCGACGGATAGATGGCCCCAGCATTTT. This encodes CASSQGWRIPTDRWPQHF. The chain joins TRBV4-3 to TRBJ1-5; D not resolved. V lost 1 base, J lost 9 bases, and 25 bases lay in between. The CDR3 sequence is 18 residues long. Germline-derived CDR1 and CDR2 are LGHNA and YSLEER.

V and J are TRBV29-1 and TRBJ2-5, with 8 positions matching TRBD2. Germline V lookup: CDR1 SQVTM, CDR2 ANQGSEA. The V and J ends lost 3 bases and 4 bases, in that order; junction bases with no gene match: 16. This CDR3 region has 17 residues. The CDR3 loop reads CSVEGAREVPRGETQYF. Written as DNA, the CDR3 is TGCAGCGTTGAGGGGGCGCGGGAGGTCCCGCGGGGAGAGACCCAGTACTTC.

The chain uses TRBV29-1 and TRBJ2-5; D gene unclear. CDR1 is SQVTM, CDR2 ANQGSEA, per germline. The CDR3 is 13 amino acids. The V and J ends lost 7 bases and 3 bases respectively, with 15 bases between them. The CDR3 region has the DNA TGCAGCGGAGCCCCAGGAAACAAAGAGACCCAGTACTTC. This encodes CSGAPGNKETQYF.